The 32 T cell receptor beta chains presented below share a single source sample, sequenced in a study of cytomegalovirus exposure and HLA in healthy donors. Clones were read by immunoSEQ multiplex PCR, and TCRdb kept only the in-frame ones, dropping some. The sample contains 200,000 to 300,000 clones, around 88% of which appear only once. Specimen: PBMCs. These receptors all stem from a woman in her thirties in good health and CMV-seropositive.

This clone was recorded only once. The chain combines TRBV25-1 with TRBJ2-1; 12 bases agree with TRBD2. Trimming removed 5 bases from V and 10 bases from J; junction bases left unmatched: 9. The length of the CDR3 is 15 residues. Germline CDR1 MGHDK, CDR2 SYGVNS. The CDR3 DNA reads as TGTGCCAGCAGTCCACTAGCGGGAGGCATACTGGAGCAGTTCTTC. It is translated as CASSPLAGGILEQFF.

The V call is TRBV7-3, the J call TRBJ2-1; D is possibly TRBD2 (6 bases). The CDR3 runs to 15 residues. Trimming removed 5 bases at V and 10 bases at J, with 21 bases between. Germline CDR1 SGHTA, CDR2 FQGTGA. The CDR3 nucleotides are TGTGCCAGCAGCCCGGGTAGCGGCACTCTTTGGGAGCAGTTCTTC. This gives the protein CASSPGSGTLWEQFF.

The CDR3 nucleotides read TGTGCCAGCAGCTTTCGTGGACAGGGGGCCCCAGGGGGTGAAAAACTGTTTTTT. Its translation: CASSFRGQGAPGGEKLFF. This sequence joins TRBV5-4 and TRBJ1-4; TRBD1 matches at 11 bases. J gave up 7 bases and V 2 bases, and 13 bases lay outside the gene matches. CDR3 length: 18 residues. Germline-derived CDR1 and CDR2 are SGHNT and YYREEE (reference sequence).

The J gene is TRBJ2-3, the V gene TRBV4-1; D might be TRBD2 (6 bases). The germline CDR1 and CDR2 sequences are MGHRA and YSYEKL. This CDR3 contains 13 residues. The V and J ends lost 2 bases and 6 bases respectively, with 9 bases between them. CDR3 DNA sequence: TGCGCCAGCAGCCAAAGGGAGGCGGATACGCAGTATTTT. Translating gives CASSQREADTQYF.

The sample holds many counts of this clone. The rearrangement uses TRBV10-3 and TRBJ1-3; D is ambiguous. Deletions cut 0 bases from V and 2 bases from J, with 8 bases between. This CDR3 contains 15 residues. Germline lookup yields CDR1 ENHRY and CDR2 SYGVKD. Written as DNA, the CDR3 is TGTGCCATCAGTGAGTCTTGGGCAGCTGGAAACACCATATATTTT. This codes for CAISESWAAGNTIYF.

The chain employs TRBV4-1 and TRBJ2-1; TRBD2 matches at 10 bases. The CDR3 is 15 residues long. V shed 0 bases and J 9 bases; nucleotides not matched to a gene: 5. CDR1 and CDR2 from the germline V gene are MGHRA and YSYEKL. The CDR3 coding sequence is TGCGCCAGCAGCCAAGATAGGCTAGCGGGAGCTGAGCAGTTCTTC. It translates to CASSQDRLAGAEQFF.

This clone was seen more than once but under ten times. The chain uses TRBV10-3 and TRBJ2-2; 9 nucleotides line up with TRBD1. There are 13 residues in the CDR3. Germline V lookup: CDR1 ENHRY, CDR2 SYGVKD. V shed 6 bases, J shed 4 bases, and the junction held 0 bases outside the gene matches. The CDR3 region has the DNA TGTGCCATCAGGGACAGGGGCACCGGGGAGCTGTTTTTT. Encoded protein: CAIRDRGTGELFF.

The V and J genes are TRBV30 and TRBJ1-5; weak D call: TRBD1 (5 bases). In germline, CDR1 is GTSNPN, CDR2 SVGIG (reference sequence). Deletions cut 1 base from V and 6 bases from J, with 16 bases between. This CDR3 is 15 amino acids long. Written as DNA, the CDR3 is TGTGCCTGGAGTGCTGGTCAGGGACTCGTTCAGCCCCAGCATTTT. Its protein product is CAWSAGQGLVQPQHF.

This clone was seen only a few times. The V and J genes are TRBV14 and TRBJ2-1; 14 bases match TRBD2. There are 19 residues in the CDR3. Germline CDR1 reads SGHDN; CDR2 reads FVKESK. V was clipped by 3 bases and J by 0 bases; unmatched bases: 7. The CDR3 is CASSHTGLAGESSYNEQFF. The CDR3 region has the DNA TGTGCCAGCAGCCATACGGGACTAGCGGGAGAGAGCTCCTACAATGAGCAGTTCTTC.

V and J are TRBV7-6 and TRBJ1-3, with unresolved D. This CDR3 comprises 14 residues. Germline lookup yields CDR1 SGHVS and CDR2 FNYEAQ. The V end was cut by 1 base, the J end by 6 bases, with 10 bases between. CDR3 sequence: CASSLEAGENTIYF. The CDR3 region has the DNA TGTGCCAGCAGCTTAGAAGCTGGAGAAAACACCATATATTTT.

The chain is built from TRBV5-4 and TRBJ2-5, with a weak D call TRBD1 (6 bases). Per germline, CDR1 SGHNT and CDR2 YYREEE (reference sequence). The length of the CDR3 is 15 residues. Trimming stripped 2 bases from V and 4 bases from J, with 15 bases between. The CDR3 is CASSFLGGGGETQYF. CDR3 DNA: TGTGCCAGCAGCTTTCTAGGGGGTGGGGGAGAGACCCAGTACTTC.

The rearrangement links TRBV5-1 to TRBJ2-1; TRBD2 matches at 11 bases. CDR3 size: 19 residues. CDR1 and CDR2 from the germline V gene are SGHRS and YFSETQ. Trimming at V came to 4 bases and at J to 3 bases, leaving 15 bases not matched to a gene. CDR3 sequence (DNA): TGCGCCAGCAGCCCTATAACTAGCGGGAGACCCGGAGGCTACAATGAGCAGTTCTTC. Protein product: CASSPITSGRPGGYNEQFF.

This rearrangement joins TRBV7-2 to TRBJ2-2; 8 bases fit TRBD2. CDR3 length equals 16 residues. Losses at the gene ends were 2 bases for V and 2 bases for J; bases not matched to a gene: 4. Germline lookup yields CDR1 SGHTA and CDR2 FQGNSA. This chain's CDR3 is CASSLFGRGNTGELFF. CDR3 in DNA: TGTGCCAGCAGCTTATTCGGGAGGGGCAACACCGGGGAGCTGTTTTTT.

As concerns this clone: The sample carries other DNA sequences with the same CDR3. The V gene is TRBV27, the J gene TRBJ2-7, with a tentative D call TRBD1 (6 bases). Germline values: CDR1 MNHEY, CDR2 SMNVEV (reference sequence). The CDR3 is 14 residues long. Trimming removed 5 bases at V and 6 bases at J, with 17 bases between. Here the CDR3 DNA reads TGTGCCAGCAGTCCGCCCAGGGGTAATGCCGAGCAGTACTTC. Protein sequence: CASSPPRGNAEQYF.

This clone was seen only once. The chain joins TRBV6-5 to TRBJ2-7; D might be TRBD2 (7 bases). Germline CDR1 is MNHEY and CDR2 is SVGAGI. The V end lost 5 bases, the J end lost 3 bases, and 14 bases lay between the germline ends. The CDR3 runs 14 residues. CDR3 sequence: CASSGGDTLYEQYF. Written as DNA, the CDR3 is TGTGCCAGCAGTGGGGGGGACACCCTCTACGAGCAGTACTTC.

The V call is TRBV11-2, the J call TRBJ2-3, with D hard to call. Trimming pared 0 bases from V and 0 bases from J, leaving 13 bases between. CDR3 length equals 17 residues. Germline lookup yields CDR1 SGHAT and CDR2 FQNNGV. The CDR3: CASSLDRSFGSTDTQYF. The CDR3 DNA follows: TGTGCCAGCAGCTTAGATAGGAGTTTTGGGAGCACAGATACGCAGTATTTT.

CDR3 sequence: CASSPQGGLYGYTF. DNA of the CDR3: TGCGCCAGCAGCCCACAGGGGGGGCTCTATGGCTACACCTTC. The rearrangement links TRBV5-1 to TRBJ1-2, with 8 bases lining up with TRBD1. This CDR3 contains 14 residues. In germline, CDR1 is SGHRS, CDR2 YFSETQ. V shed 4 bases and J 4 bases; nucleotides not matched to a gene: 6.

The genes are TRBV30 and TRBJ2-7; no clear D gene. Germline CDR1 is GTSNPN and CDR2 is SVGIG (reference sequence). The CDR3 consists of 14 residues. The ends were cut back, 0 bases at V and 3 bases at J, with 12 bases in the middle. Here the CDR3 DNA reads TGTGCCTGGAGTGTTGGTGGTCTAATCTACGAGCAGTACTTC. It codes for CAWSVGGLIYEQYF.

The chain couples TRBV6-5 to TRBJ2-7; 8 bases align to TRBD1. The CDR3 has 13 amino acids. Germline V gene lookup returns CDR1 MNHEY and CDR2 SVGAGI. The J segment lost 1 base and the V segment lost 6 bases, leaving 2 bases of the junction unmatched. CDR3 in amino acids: CASSRDRSYEQYF. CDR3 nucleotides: TGTGCCAGCAGCCGGGACAGGTCCTACGAGCAGTACTTC.

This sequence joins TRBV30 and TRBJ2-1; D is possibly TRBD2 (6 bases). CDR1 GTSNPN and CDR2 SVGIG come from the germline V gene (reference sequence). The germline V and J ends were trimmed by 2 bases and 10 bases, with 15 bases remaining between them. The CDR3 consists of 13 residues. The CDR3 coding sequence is TGTGCCTGGAGTCCACGACTAGACCGAGAGCAGTTCTTC. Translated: CAWSPRLDREQFF.

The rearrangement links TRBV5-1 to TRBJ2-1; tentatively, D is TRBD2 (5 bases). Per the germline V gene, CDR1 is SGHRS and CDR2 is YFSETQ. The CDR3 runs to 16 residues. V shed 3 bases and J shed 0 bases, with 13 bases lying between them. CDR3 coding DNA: TGCGCCAGCAGCTCGGGGAAGACGAGCTCCTACAATGAGCAGTTCTTC. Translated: CASSSGKTSSYNEQFF.

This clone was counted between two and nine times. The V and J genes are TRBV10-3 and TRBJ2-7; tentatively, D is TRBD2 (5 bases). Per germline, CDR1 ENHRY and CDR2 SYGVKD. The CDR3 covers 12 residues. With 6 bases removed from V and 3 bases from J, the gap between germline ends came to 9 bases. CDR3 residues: CAIRDSVYEQYF. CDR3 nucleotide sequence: TGTGCCATCAGGGATAGCGTCTACGAGCAGTACTTC.

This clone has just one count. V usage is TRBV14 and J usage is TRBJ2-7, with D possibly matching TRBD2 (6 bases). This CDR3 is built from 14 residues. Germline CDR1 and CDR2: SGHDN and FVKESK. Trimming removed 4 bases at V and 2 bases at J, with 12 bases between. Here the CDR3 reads CASSRLDYTYEQYF. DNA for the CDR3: TGTGCCAGCAGCCGCCTGGACTATACCTACGAGCAGTACTTC.

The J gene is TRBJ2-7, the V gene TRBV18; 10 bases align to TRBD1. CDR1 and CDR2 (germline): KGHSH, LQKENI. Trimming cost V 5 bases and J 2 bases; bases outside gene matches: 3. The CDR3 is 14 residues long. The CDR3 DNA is TGTGCCAGCTCAAGCGGGACAGGGGCCTACGAGCAGTACTTC. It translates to CASSSGTGAYEQYF.

The CDR3 here is CASSIGPGRGEKLFF. DNA for the CDR3: TGTGCCAGTAGTATAGGGCCGGGGAGAGGCGAAAAACTGTTTTTT. The rearrangement joins TRBV19 to TRBJ1-4; D gene ambiguous. The length of the CDR3 is 15 residues. Germline V gene lookup returns CDR1 LNHDA and CDR2 SQIVND (reference sequence). Trimming took 1 base from V and 8 from J, leaving 14 bases between them.

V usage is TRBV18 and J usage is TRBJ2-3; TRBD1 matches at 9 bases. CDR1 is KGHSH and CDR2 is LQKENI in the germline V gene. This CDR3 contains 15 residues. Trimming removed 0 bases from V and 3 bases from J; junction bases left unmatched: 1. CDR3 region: CASSPPDRGTDTQYF. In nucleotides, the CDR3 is TGTGCCAGCTCACCACCGGACAGGGGAACAGATACGCAGTATTTT. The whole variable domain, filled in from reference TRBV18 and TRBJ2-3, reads NAGVMQNPRHLVRRRGQEARLRCSPMKGHSHVYWYRQLPEEGLKFMVYLQKENIIDESGMPKERFSAEFPKEGPSILRIQQVVRGDSAAYFCASSPPDRGTDTQYFGPGTRLTVL.

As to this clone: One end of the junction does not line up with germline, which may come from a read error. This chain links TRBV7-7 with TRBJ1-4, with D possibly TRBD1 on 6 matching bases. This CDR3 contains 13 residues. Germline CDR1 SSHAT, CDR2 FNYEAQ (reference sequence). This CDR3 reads CASSLDRNEKLFF. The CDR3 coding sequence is TGTGCTAGCAGCTTAGACAGGAATGAAAAACTGTTTTTT.

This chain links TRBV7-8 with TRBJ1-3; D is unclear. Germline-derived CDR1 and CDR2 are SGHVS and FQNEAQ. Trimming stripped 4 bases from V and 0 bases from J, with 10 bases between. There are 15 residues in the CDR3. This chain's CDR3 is CASSSHRVSGNTIYF. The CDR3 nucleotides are TGTGCCAGCAGCTCACACAGAGTCTCTGGAAACACCATATATTTT. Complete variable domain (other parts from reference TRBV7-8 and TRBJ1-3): GAGVSQSPRYKVAKRGQDVALRCDPISGHVSLFWYQQALGQGPEFLTYFQNEAQLDKSGLPSDRFFAERPEGSVSTLKIQRTQQEDSAVYLCASSSHRVSGNTIYFGEGSWLTVV.

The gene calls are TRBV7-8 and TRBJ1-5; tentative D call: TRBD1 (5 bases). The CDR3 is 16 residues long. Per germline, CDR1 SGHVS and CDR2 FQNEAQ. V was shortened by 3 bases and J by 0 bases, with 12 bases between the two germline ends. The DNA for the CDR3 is TGTGCCAGCAGCTTTTCGGGACTCAATAGCAATCAGCCCCAGCATTTT. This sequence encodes CASSFSGLNSNQPQHF. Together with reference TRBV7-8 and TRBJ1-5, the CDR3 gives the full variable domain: GAGVSQSPRYKVAKRGQDVALRCDPISGHVSLFWYQQALGQGPEFLTYFQNEAQLDKSGLPSDRFFAERPEGSVSTLKIQRTQQEDSAVYLCASSFSGLNSNQPQHFGDGTRLSIL.

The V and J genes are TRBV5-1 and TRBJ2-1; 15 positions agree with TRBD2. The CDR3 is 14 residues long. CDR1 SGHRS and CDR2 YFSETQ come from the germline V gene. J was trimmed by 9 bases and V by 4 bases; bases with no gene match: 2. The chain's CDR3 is CASSTGLAGGEQFF. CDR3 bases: TGCGCCAGCAGCACGGGACTAGCGGGAGGTGAGCAGTTCTTC. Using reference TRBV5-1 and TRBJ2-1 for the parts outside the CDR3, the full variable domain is KAGVTQTPRYLIKTRGQQVTLSCSPISGHRSVSWYQQTPGQGLQFLFEYFSETQRNKGNFPGRFSGRQFSNSRSEMNVSTLELGDSALYLCASSTGLAGGEQFFGPGTRLTVL.

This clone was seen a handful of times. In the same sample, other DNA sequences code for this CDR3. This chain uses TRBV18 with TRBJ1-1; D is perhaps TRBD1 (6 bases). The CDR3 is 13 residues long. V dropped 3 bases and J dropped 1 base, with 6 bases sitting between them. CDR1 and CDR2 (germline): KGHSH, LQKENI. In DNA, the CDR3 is TGTGCCAGCTCACCGGGACAGAACACTGAAGCTTTCTTT. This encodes CASSPGQNTEAFF.

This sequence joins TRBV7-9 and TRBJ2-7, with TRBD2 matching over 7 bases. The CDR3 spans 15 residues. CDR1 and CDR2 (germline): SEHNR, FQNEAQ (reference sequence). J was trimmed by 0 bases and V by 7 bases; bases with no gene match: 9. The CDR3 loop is CASTTARTSSYEQYF. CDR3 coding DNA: TGTGCCAGCACTACAGCCCGGACTAGCTCCTACGAGCAGTACTTC.